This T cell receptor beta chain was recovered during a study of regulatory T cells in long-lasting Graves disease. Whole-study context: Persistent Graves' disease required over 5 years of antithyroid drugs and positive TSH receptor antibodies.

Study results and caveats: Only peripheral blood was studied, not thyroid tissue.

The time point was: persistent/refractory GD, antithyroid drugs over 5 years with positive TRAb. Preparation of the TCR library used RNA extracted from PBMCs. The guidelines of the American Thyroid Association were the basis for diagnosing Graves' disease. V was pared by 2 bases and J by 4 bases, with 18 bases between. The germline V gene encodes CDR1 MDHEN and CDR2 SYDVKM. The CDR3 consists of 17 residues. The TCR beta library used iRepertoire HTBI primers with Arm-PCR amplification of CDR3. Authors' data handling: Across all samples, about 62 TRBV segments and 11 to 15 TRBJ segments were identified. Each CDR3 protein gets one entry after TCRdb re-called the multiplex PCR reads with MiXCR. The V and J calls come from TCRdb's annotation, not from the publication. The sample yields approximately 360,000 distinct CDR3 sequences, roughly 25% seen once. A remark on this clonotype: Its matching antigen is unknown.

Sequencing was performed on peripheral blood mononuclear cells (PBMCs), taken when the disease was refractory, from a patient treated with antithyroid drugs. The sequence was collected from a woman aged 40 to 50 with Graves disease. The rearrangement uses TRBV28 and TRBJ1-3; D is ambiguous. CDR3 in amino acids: CASSLLVGTPGGNTIYF. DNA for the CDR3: TGTGCCAGCAGTTTACTCGTGGGAACCCCGGGCGGAAACACCATATATTTT.